A selection of T cell receptor beta chains follows, all from one sample in a study of PD-1 blockade in classical Hodgkin lymphoma. The method was immunoSEQ multiplex PCR; TCRdb's version includes in-frame clones alone and lacks a portion of them. In the table there are tens of thousands of clones, roughly 89% of which are singletons. The sample in question was peripheral blood mononuclear cells (PBMCs), obtained before the second cycle of nivolumab. Every receptor here comes from a human donor with classical Hodgkin lymphoma. Each CDR3 is given with its conserved first and last residue. A D gene is named only where the DNA matches it firmly. Not all rows give a size; the values are once, few, many and, for expanded clones, a class.

>-|-|TRBV27|TRBJ1-2
CASKQGDYGYTF
TGTGCCAGCAAACAGGGAGATTATGGCTACACCTTC
>TRBD2|once|TRBV9|TRBJ2-1
CASSVGSAGVLNEQFF
TGTGCCAGCAGCGTAGGGTCAGCGGGAGTTCTTAATGAGCAGTTCTTC
>TRBD2|-|TRBV28|TRBJ2-3
CASSSTSGGAGDTQYF
TGTGCCAGCAGTTCTACTAGCGGGGGGGCAGGAGATACGCAGTATTTT
>-|few|TRBV19|TRBJ2-5
CASSPGQRKETQYF
TGTGCCAGTAGTCCTGGACAGAGGAAAGAGACCCAGTACTTC
>-|few|TRBV27|TRBJ1-5
CASNREGGNQPQHF
TGTGCCAGTAACAGGGAAGGCGGCAATCAGCCCCAGCATTTT
>-|once|TRBV5-6|TRBJ2-3
CASSLVAVSTDTQYF
TGTGCCAGCAGCTTGGTTGCGGTTAGCACAGATACGCAGTATTTT
>TRBD1|-|TRBV15|TRBJ1-6
CATSSGRGQGFSPLHF
TGTGCCACCAGCAGCGGGAGGGGACAGGGCTTTTCACCCCTCCACTTT
>TRBD1|-|TRBV28|TRBJ1-4
CASSLSGGGEKLFF
TGTGCCAGCAGTTTATCAGGGGGTGGGGAAAAACTGTTTTTT
>TRBD2|-|TRBV18|TRBJ2-1
CASSRFSGGSSSYNEQFF
TGTGCCAGCTCACGGTTTAGCGGGGGGAGTAGCTCCTACAATGAGCAGTTCTTC
>-|once|TRBV4-1|TRBJ2-7
CASSQAKGRNPPYEQYF
TGCGCCAGCAGCCAAGCTAAGGGACGGAACCCCCCCTACGAGCAGTACTTC
>-|-|TRBV7-3|TRBJ2-1
CASSLGFGSYNEQFF
TGTGCCAGCAGCTTAGGGTTCGGGAGTTACAATGAGCAGTTCTTC
>-|-|TRBV7-8|TRBJ2-7
CASSPSRPEGAEQYF
TGTGCCAGCAGCCCTTCTAGACCCGAGGGCGCCGAGCAGTACTTC
>TRBD2|-|TRBV19|TRBJ2-1
CASTAGDIYEQFF
TGTGCCAGTACGGCGGGAGATATATATGAGCAGTTCTTC
>TRBD1|-|TRBV2|TRBJ2-5
CASRNRGWETQYF
TGTGCCAGCAGAAACAGGGGGTGGGAGACCCAGTACTTC
>-|-|TRBV25-1|TRBJ1-5
CASSSGSGQPQHF
TGTGCCAGCAGTTCAGGCTCAGGCCAGCCCCAGCATTTT
>TRBD1|-|TRBV5-8|TRBJ1-4
CASSWEQGASEKLFF
TGTGCCAGCAGCTGGGAACAGGGGGCTAGTGAAAAACTGTTTTTT
>TRBD1|-|TRBV2|TRBJ1-2
CAETGGGGYTF
TGTGCCGAAACAGGGGGGGGTGGCTACACCTTC
>TRBD1|-|TRBV2|TRBJ1-2
CASSGRQGAFDGYTF
TGTGCCAGCAGTGGACGACAGGGGGCCTTTGATGGCTACACCTTC
>-|once|TRBV5-1|TRBJ2-7
CASSPRILGEQYF
TGCGCCAGCAGCCCCCGTATCCTCGGCGAGCAGTACTTC
>TRBD1|-|TRBV28|TRBJ1-5
CASRGQDSNQPQHF
TGTGCCAGCAGGGGACAGGATAGCAATCAGCCCCAGCATTTT
>TRBD2|-|TRBV7-6|TRBJ2-7
CASSLASRGAGAYEQYF
TGTGCCAGCAGCTTAGCGTCGCGGGGAGCGGGAGCCTACGAGCAGTACTTC
>TRBD2|-|TRBV7-9|TRBJ2-1
CASSDSGGANEQFF
TGTGCCAGCAGCGACAGCGGGGGGGCGAATGAGCAGTTCTTC
>-|-|TRBV28|TRBJ2-7
CASSLRGLTSYEQYF
TGTGCCAGCAGTTTAAGGGGGTTGACCTCCTACGAGCAGTACTTC
>-|-|TRBV28|TRBJ1-1
CASSLGQGGNTEAFF
TGTGCCAGCAGTTTAGGGCAGGGAGGGAACACTGAAGCTTTCTTT
>TRBD1|-|TRBV5-1|TRBJ2-7
CASSPGQGRDEQYF
TGCGCCAGCAGCCCGGGACAGGGGCGTGACGAGCAGTACTTC
>-|-|TRBV27|TRBJ2-7
CASSLGPSRYEQYF
TGTGCCAGCAGTTTAGGTCCTAGCCGTTACGAGCAGTACTTC
>TRBD1|-|TRBV12-5|TRBJ1-1
CASGLGDRNTEAFF
TGTGCTAGTGGTTTGGGGGACAGGAACACTGAAGCTTTCTTT
>-|-|TRBV29-1|TRBJ2-7
CSVQGDSYEQYF
TGCAGCGTCCAGGGTGACTCATACGAGCAGTACTTC
>TRBD2|few|TRBV18|TRBJ2-3
CASSPTSGIPRASTDTQYF
TGTGCCAGCTCACCGACTAGCGGGATCCCGAGGGCTAGCACAGATACGCAGTATTTT
>-|-|TRBV9|TRBJ2-3
CASSVAVGNTDTQYF
TGTGCCAGCAGCGTAGCGGTAGGAAACACAGATACGCAGTATTTT
>TRBD1|few|TRBV19|TRBJ2-7
CASRKDRGGDEQYF
TGTGCCAGTAGAAAGGACAGGGGAGGCGACGAGCAGTACTTC
>-|-|TRBV28|TRBJ2-1
CASSPRGGSEQFF
TGTGCCAGCAGTCCCCGAGGAGGAAGCGAGCAGTTCTTC
>TRBD1|-|TRBV5-4|TRBJ1-4
CASSASGDRDEKLFF
TGTGCCAGCAGCGCCTCCGGGGACAGGGATGAAAAACTGTTTTTT
>-|-|TRBV5-4|TRBJ2-5
CASSLEVGQETQYF
TGTGCCAGCAGCTTGGAGGTGGGTCAAGAGACCCAGTACTTC
>-|-|TRBV9|TRBJ2-7
CASTPGFGTYEQYF
TGTGCCAGCACCCCGGGTTTCGGAACCTACGAGCAGTACTTC
>-|-|TRBV5-4|TRBJ1-1
CASRLDGGVSTEAFF
TGTGCCAGCAGATTGGACGGCGGTGTCAGTACTGAAGCTTTCTTT
>-|-|TRBV6-1|TRBJ1-1
CASSGGGPGLNTEAFF
TGTGCCAGCAGTGGAGGGGGACCGGGGCTGAACACTGAAGCTTTCTTT
>-|-|TRBV27|TRBJ2-1
CASSPDGLNYNEQFF
TGTGCCAGCAGTCCGGACGGACTCAACTACAATGAGCAGTTCTTC
>-|-|TRBV19|TRBJ1-5
CASSIGTGQPQHF
TGTGCCAGTAGTATAGGGACTGGACAGCCCCAGCATTTT